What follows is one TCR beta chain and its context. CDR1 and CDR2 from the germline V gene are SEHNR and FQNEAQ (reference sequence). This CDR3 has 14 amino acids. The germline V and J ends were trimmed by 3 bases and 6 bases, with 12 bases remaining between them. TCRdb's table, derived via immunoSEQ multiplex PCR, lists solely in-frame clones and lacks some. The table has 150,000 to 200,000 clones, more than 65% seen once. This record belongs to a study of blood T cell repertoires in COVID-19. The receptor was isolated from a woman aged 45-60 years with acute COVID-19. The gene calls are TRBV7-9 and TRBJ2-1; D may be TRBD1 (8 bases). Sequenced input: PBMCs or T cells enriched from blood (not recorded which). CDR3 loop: CASSLYRGGNEQFF. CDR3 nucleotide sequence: TGTGCCAGCAGCTTGTACAGGGGGGGCAATGAGCAGTTCTTC.